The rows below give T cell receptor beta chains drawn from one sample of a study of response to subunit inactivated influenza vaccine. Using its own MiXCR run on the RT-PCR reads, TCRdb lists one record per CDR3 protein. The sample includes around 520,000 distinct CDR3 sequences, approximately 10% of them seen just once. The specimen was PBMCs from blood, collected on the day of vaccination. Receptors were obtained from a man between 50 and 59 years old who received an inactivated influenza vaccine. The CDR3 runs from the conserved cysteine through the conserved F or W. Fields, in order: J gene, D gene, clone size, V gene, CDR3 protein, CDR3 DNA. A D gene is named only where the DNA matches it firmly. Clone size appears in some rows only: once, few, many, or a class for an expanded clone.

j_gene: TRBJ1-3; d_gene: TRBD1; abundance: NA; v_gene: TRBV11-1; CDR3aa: CASSLVGQLQPPFSGNTIYF; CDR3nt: TGTGCCAGCAGCTTAGTGGGACAGCTTCAGCCACCCTTCTCTGGAAACACCATATATTTT
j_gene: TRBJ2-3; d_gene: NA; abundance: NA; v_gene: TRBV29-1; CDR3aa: CSGRHSADTQYF; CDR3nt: TGCAGCGGCCGCCATAGTGCAGATACGCAGTATTTT
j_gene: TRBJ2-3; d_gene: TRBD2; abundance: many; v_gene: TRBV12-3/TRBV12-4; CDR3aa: CASSVAGTSTDTQYF; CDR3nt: TGTGCCAGCAGTGTAGCGGGGACAAGTACAGATACGCAGTATTTT
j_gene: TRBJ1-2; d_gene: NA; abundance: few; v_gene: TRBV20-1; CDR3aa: CSARPDRGYTF; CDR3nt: TGCAGTGCTAGGCCAGATAGAGGCTACACCTTC
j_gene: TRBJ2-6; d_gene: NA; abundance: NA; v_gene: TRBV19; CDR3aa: CASIDRISSGANVLTF; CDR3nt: TGTGCCAGTATCGACAGAATAAGCTCTGGGGCCAACGTCCTGACTTTC
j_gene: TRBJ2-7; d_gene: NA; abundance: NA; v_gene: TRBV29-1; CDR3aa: CSADLGSYEQYF; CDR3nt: TGCAGCGCCGACCTAGGTTCCTACGAGCAGTACTTC
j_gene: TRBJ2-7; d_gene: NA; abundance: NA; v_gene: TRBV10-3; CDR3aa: CAISEEVRSGYEQYF; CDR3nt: TGTGCCATCAGTGAGGAGGTTCGATCCGGCTACGAGCAGTACTTC
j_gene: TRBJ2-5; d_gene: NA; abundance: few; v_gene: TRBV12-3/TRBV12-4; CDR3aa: CASSLLLPRAQYF; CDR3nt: TGTGCCAGCAGTTTACTACTCCCCAGGGCCCAGTACTTC
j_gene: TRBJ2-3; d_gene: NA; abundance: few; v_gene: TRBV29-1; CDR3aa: CSVEDLDSGLTDTQYF; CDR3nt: TGCAGCGTTGAAGATCTTGATAGCGGCCTCACAGATACGCAGTATTTT
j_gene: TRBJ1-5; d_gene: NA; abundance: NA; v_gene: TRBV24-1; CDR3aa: CATSGGDPSFAPQHF; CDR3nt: TGTGCCACCAGTGGGGGAGACCCTTCTTTCGCGCCCCAGCATTTT
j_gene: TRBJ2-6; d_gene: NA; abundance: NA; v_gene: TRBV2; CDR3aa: CASRLESGANVLTF; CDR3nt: TGTGCCAGCAGACTAGAGTCTGGGGCCAACGTCCTGACTTTC
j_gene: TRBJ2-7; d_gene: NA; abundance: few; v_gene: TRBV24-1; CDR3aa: CATSDPLTYEQYF; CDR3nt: TGTGCCACCAGTGATCCCCTTACCTACGAGCAGTACTTC
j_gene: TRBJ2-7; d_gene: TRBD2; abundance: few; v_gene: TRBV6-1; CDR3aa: CASSDSGSSYEQYF; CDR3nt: TGTGCCAGCAGCGATAGCGGGAGCTCCTACGAGCAGTACTTC
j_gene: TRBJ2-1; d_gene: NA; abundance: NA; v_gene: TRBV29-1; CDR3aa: CSVDGGRGTRNEQFF; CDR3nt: TGCAGCGTTGATGGGGGCAGGGGAACGCGCAATGAGCAGTTCTTC
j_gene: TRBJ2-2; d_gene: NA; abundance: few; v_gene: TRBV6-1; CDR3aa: CASRARAGELFF; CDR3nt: TGTGCCAGCAGGGCCAGGGCCGGGGAGCTGTTTTTT
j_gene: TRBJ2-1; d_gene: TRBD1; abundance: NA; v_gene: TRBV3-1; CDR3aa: CASSQGHRGSEQFF; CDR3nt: TGTGCCAGCAGCCAAGGGCACAGGGGAAGTGAGCAGTTCTTC
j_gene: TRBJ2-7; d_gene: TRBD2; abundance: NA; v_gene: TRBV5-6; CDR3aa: CASSLGFASGFDEQYF; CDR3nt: TGTGCCAGCAGCTTGGGTTTTGCTAGCGGGTTTGACGAGCAGTACTTC
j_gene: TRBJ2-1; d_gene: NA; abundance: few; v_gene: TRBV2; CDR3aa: CASSEQALRVGTPYNEQFF; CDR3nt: TGTGCCAGCAGTGAGCAAGCCTTAAGGGTTGGGACCCCCTACAATGAGCAGTTCTTC
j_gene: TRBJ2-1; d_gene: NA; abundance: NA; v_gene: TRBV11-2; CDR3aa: CASSIHRDGEQFF; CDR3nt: TGTGCCAGCAGCATCCACAGGGACGGTGAGCAGTTCTTC
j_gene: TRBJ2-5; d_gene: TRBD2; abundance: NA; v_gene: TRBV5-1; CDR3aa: CASSIAVAGGGETQYF; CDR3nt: TGCGCCAGCAGCATAGCAGTAGCGGGAGGCGGTGAGACCCAGTACTTC
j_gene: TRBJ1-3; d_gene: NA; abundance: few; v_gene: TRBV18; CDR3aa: CASSPPGLLRIIFSGNTIYF; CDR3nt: TGTGCCAGCTCACCCCCGGGACTCCTTCGGATTATATTCTCTGGAAACACCATATATTTT
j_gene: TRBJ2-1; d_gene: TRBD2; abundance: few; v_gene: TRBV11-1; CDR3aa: CASSNSGTSGRPSYNEQFF; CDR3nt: TGTGCCAGCAGCAACTCCGGGACTAGCGGGAGGCCCTCCTACAATGAGCAGTTCTTC
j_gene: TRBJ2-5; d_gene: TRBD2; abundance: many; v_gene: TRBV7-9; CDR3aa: CASSLTSGQETQYF; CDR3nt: TGTGCCAGCAGCCTGACTAGCGGCCAAGAGACCCAGTACTTC
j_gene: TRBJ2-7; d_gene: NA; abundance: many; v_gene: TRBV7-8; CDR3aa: CASSFYRSNEQYF; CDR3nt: TGTGCCAGCAGCTTTTATAGGTCCAACGAGCAGTACTTC
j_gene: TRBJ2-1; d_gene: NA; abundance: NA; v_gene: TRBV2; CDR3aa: CASSGAPLLGEQFF; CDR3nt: TGTGCCAGCAGTGGCGCCCCCCTGCTTGGTGAGCAGTTCTTC
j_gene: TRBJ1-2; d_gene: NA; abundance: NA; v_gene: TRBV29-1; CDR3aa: CSAAGTLDYGYTF; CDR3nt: TGCAGCGCCGCCGGGACACTAGACTATGGCTACACCTTC
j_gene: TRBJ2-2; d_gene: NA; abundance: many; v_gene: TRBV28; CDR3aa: CATDRPGTGELFF; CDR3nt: TGTGCCACAGACCGACCCGGCACCGGGGAGCTGTTTTTT
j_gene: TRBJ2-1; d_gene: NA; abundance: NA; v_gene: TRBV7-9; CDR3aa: CASSLRTQLNEQFF; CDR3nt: TGTGCCAGCAGCTTACGGACACAACTAAACGAGCAGTTCTTC
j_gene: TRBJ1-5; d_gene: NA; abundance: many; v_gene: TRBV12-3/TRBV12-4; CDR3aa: CASSRGRYQPQHF; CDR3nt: TGTGCCAGCAGCCGGGGCAGATATCAGCCCCAGCATTTT
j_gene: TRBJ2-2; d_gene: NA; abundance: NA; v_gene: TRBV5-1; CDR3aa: CASTEMRRNTGELFF; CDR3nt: TGCGCCAGCACGGAAATGAGGCGGAACACCGGGGAGCTGTTTTTT
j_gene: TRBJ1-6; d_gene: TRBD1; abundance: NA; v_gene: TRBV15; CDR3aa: CATSRAAGGNSPLHF; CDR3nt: TGTGCCACCAGCAGAGCGGCAGGGGGCAATTCACCCCTCCACTTT
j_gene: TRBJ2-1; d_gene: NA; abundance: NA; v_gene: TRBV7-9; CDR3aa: CASSKQNSYNEQFF; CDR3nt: TGTGCCAGCAGCAAGCAGAACTCCTACAATGAGCAGTTCTTC
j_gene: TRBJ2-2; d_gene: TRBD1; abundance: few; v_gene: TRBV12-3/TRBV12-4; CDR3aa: CASTWDRANTGELFF; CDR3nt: TGTGCCAGCACCTGGGACAGGGCGAACACCGGGGAGCTGTTTTTT
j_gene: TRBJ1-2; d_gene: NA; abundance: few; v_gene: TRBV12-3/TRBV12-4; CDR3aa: CASSNRATNYGYTF; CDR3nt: TGTGCCAGCAGTAACAGGGCGACTAACTATGGCTACACCTTC
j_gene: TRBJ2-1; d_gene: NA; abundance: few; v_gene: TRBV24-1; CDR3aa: CATSDLIKGGQFF; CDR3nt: TGTGCCACCAGTGATTTAATTAAGGGGGGGCAGTTCTTC
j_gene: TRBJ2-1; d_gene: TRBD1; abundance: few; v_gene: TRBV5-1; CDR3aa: CASSTPDRATEQFF; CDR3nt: TGCGCCAGCAGCACCCCGGACAGGGCGACTGAGCAGTTCTTC
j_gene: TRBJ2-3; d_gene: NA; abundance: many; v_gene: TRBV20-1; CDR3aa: CSATIGTSTDTQYF; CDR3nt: TGCAGTGCTACCATCGGGACAAGCACAGATACGCAGTATTTT
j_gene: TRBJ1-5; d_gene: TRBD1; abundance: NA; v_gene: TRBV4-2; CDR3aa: CASSQEVGQANQPQHF; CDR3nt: TGTGCCAGCAGCCAAGAAGTAGGACAGGCTAATCAGCCCCAGCATTTT
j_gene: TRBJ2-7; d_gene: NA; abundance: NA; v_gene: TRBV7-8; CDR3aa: CASSGPGRGEQYF; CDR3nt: TGTGCCAGCAGTGGACCGGGCCGTGGCGAGCAGTACTTC
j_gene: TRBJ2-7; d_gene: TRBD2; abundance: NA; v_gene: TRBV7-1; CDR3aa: CAMSLGLAGSSYEQYF; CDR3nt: TGTGCCATGAGCCTTGGACTAGCGGGGAGCTCCTACGAGCAGTACTTC
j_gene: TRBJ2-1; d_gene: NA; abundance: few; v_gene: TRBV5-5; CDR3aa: CASSLFTRSYNEQFF; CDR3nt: TGTGCCAGCAGCTTGTTTACTCGCTCCTACAATGAGCAGTTCTTC
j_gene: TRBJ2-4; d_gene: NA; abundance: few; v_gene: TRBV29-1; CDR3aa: CSVVWVKENIQYF; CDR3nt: TGCAGCGTTGTATGGGTAAAGGAAAACATTCAGTACTTC
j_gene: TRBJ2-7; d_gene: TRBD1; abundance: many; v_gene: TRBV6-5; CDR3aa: CASSYSRQGSYEQYF; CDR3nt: TGTGCCAGCAGTTACTCGAGACAGGGCTCCTACGAGCAGTACTTC
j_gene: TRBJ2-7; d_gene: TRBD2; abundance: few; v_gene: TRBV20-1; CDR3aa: CSASSSLVSGGGYEQYF; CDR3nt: TGCAGTGCTAGTTCTAGCCTAGTTAGCGGGGGGGGGTACGAGCAGTACTTC
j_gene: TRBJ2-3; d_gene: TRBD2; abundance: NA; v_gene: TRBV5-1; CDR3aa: CASSLGGTNADTQYF; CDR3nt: TGCGCCAGCAGCTTGGGAGGGACTAACGCAGATACGCAGTATTTT
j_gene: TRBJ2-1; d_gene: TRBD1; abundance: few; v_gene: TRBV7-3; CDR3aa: CASSSGQGANEQFF; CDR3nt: TGTGCCAGCAGCTCGGGACAGGGGGCAAATGAGCAGTTCTTC
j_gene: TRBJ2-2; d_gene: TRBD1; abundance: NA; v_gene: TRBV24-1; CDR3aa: CATSRQGANTGELFF; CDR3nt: TGTGCCACCAGTCGACAGGGGGCCAACACCGGGGAGCTGTTTTTT
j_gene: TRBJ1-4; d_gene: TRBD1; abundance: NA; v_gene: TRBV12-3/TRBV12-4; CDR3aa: CASSNRQGVFEKLFF; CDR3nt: TGTGCCAGCAGTAACCGACAGGGGGTCTTTGAAAAACTGTTTTTT
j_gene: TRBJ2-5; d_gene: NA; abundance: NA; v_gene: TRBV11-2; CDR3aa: CASSLVVEMGETQYF; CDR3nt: TGTGCCAGCAGCTTAGTGGTAGAAATGGGAGAGACCCAGTACTTC
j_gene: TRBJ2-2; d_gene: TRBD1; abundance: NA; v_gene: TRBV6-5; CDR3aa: CASSYQGGTGVMFF; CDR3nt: TGTGCCAGCAGTTACCAAGGGGGCACCGGGGTTATGTTTTTT
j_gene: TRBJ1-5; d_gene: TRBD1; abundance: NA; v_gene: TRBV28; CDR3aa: CASSLPWTGYSNQPQHF; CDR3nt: TGTGCCAGCAGTTTACCCTGGACAGGATATAGCAATCAGCCCCAGCATTTT